This T cell receptor (beta chain) was sequenced in a study of T-cell reconstitution after alpha-beta-depleted transplantation in children. Whole-study results and caveats: Fresh T-cell production supplied most of the T-cell counts and diversity seen one year after transplant. Expanded graft clones, several hundred of them, were reportedly the source of alpha-beta T cells about two months after transplant. Some patients' high day-60 TCRbeta diversity was traced to surviving recipient T cells and thymic progenitors.

Unique molecular identifiers were incorporated when the TCRbeta library was constructed. A single record per CDR3 protein comes from TCRdb applying MiXCR to the PCR reads. The sample has around 490,000 distinct CDR3 sequences, approximately 10% seen once. Of note for this clonotype: The antigen remains unidentified.

The V end was cut by 8 bases, the J end by 0 bases, with 23 bases between. The CDR3 consists of 18 residues. Germline V gene lookup returns CDR1 LNHDA and CDR2 SQIVND (reference sequence). This rearrangement joins TRBV19 to TRBJ1-3; D possibly corresponds to TRBD1 (5 bases). Sequenced material: PBMCs, mostly from graft donor cells, taken 180 days after TCRalphabeta/CD19-depleted stem cell transplant. The clonotype was recovered from a female patient between 2 and 15 years old who had a stem cell transplant for aplastic anemia, so the T cells may come from the graft donor. CDR3 sequence reads: CASHLAGTPRFSGNTIYF. CDR3 in DNA: TGTGCCAGTCATCTGGCCGGGACTCCCCGCTTCTCTGGAAACACCATATATTTT.